This T cell receptor (beta chain) is from a study of PD-1 blockade in classical Hodgkin lymphoma. Study results and limitations: Diminished baseline TCR diversity has been reported in newly diagnosed patients relative to healthy donors. Significantly greater TCR diversity emerged by C4D1 in CD4+ cells but not CD8+ cells. Complete responders showed a baseline diversity that resembled the diversity of newly diagnosed patients. Nivolumab initiated under 1 year post-ASCT led to patient exclusion.

TCRdb's copy holds only in-frame clones and misses some; the assay was immunoSEQ multiplex PCR. The data show nearly 55,000 clones, over 70% seen once. Each patient experienced a relapse that followed autologous stem cell transplantation, and brentuximab vedotin exposure varied. About this clone itself: Antigen specificity is unknown.

Germline assignment: CDR1 ENHRY and CDR2 SYGVKD. The CDR3 spans 14 residues. Trimming shortened V by 5 bases and J by 5 bases, and 15 bases separated the two germline ends. The specimen was peripheral blood mononuclear cells (PBMCs), collected at baseline. The chain is built from TRBV10-3 and TRBJ1-1, with a tentative D call TRBD1 (5 bases). The TCR was taken from a human donor with classical Hodgkin lymphoma. DNA of the CDR3: TGTGCCATCAGTAAGACAGCTCCAGGGACTGAAGCTTTCTTT. Translated: CAISKTAPGTEAFF.